This entry features one T cell receptor beta chain sequence. Its cognate antigen is unknown. Without the conserved terminal phenylalanine or tryptophan, this CDR3 likely stems from a read error. This entry comes from a study of response to subunit inactivated influenza vaccine. General study results and limits: With each seasonal influenza vaccination, the authors suggested, few new T cells are recruited.

TCRdb reanalysed the RT-PCR reads using MiXCR and keeps one entry per CDR3 protein. The table records around 710,000 distinct CDR3 sequences, about 14% of them present only once. The input for sequencing was PBMCs from blood, taken roughly 15 days before vaccination. This sequence originates from a man aged 50-59 years who received an inactivated influenza vaccine.

CDR3: CASSLGAVRQKLFS. CDR3 in DNA: TGTGCCAGCAGCTTGGGGGCCGTAAGGCAAAAACTGTTTTCT. The V gene is TRBV11-2, the J gene TRBJ1-4, with a possible D match to TRBD1 (6 bases). This CDR3 comprises 14 residues. Trimming took 3 bases from V and 9 from J, leaving 14 bases between them. Looked up from germline, CDR1 is SGHAT and CDR2 is FQNNGV.